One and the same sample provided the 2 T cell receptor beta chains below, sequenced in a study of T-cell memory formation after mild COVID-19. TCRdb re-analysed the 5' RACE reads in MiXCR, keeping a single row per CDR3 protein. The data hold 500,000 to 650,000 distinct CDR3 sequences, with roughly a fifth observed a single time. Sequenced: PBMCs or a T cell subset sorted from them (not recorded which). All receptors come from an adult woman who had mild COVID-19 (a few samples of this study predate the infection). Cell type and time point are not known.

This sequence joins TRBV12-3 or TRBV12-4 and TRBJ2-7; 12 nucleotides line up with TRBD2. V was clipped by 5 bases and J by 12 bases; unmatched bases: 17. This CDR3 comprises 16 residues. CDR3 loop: CASSPLSGTSGSVRYF. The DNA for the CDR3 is TGTGCCAGCAGTCCCTTAAGCGGGACTAGCGGGTCCGTTCGGTACTTC.

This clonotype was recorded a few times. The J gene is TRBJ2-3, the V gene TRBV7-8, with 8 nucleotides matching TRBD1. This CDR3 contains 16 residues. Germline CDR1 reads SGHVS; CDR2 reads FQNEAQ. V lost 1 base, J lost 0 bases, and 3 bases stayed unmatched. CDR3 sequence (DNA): TGTGCCAGCAGCTTAGTGGGACAGGCTAGCACAGATACGCAGTATTTT. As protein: CASSLVGQASTDTQYF.